A selection of T cell receptor beta chains follows, all from one sample in a study of T cells expressing NK-cell markers. TCRdb reanalyzed the 5' RACE reads and collapses them to one entry per CDR3 protein, without DNA. Its clone listing holds roughly 160,000 distinct CDR3 sequences. What was sequenced was blood T cells: a sorted CD56 or NKG2C T cell subset, CD4+ or CD8+ T cells, or bulk PBMC T cells (not recorded which). The receptors stem from a man aged 18-70 years in good health. CDR3s include the opening cysteine and the closing phenylalanine or tryptophan.

v_call: TRBV9; j_call: TRBJ2-1; cdr3_aa: CASSPWTGGSNEQFF
v_call: TRBV11-1; j_call: TRBJ2-3; cdr3_aa: CASSLSAAGGPTSTDTQYF
v_call: TRBV7-9; j_call: TRBJ2-1; cdr3_aa: CASSLSGATYNEQFF
v_call: TRBV5-1; j_call: TRBJ2-1; cdr3_aa: CASGRGGEYNEQFF
v_call: TRBV2; j_call: TRBJ2-1; cdr3_aa: CASSPGPSSYNEQFF
v_call: TRBV7-9; j_call: TRBJ2-2; cdr3_aa: CASSLPGQPPGELFF
v_call: TRBV7-9; j_call: TRBJ2-5; cdr3_aa: CASSLGGSGLSQYF
v_call: TRBV7-8; j_call: TRBJ2-7; cdr3_aa: CASSLGYSLSSYEQYF
v_call: TRBV7-8; j_call: TRBJ2-7; cdr3_aa: CASSPLGLGPYEQYF
v_call: TRBV24-1; j_call: TRBJ1-2; cdr3_aa: CATSDSRGYTF
v_call: TRBV7-9; j_call: TRBJ1-2; cdr3_aa: CASSLGGSGEENGYTF
v_call: TRBV4-1; j_call: TRBJ2-1; cdr3_aa: CASSQGYGLNYNEQFF
v_call: TRBV2; j_call: TRBJ2-2; cdr3_aa: CASNGPGQGTGELFF
v_call: TRBV9; j_call: TRBJ2-3; cdr3_aa: CASSVPAGGWPQYF
v_call: TRBV6-2/TRBV6-3; j_call: TRBJ2-3; cdr3_aa: CASSYSAGRRTDTQYF
v_call: TRBV1; j_call: TRBJ2-5; cdr3_aa: CTSSHHLPSYQETQYF
v_call: TRBV5-1; j_call: TRBJ2-7; cdr3_aa: CASSLDRGNDEQYF
v_call: TRBV19; j_call: TRBJ1-2; cdr3_aa: CASSGPGTELYGYTF
v_call: TRBV5-6; j_call: TRBJ1-2; cdr3_aa: CASSLVSGTGSFGYTF
v_call: TRBV6-5; j_call: TRBJ2-5; cdr3_aa: CASSYEIGLGEGTQYF
v_call: TRBV12-3/TRBV12-4; j_call: TRBJ2-5; cdr3_aa: CASSLDEYGETQYF
v_call: TRBV12-3/TRBV12-4; j_call: TRBJ2-1; cdr3_aa: CASSHIAGYNEQFF
v_call: TRBV27; j_call: TRBJ1-2; cdr3_aa: CASSFGQGNYGYTF
v_call: TRBV7-3; j_call: TRBJ2-2; cdr3_aa: CASSDPNTGELFF
v_call: TRBV27; j_call: TRBJ2-3; cdr3_aa: CASSIWGFAGTDTQYF
v_call: TRBV20-1; j_call: TRBJ2-2; cdr3_aa: CSARLLATGTGELFF
v_call: TRBV6-1; j_call: TRBJ2-3; cdr3_aa: CASSEEAGGTHTDTQYF
v_call: TRBV3-1; j_call: TRBJ1-5; cdr3_aa: CASSQGGRNQPQHF
v_call: TRBV4-1; j_call: TRBJ1-1; cdr3_aa: CASSPQNRMSGDTEAFF
v_call: TRBV12-3/TRBV12-4; j_call: TRBJ1-5; cdr3_aa: CASSPIKGSADQPQHF